The 31 T cell receptor beta chains in this list originate from one sample, sequenced in a study of cytomegalovirus exposure and HLA in healthy donors. The PCR had 60 Vbeta and 13 Jbeta primers. Generated by immunoSEQ multiplex PCR, the TCRdb table keeps only in-frame clones and is missing some. The sample consists of 95,000 to 130,000 clones, over 8% of them appearing once. Material: PBMCs. Receptors were obtained from a man aged 30-40 years in good health and CMV-seronegative.

This clone was seen more than once but under ten times. V and J are TRBV5-4 and TRBJ2-1; 10 positions match TRBD2. The CDR3 runs 15 residues. Germline loops: CDR1 SGHNT, CDR2 YYREEE (reference sequence). Germline trimming cut 2 bases from V and 6 bases from J; bases unmatched to any gene: 5. In DNA form, the CDR3 reads TGTGCCAGCAGCTTTTCGCTAGCGGGGGCCAATGAGCAGTTCTTC. Its protein is CASSFSLAGANEQFF.

This clone turned up a few times. The chain links TRBV18 to TRBJ1-1, with 7 bases aligning to TRBD1. The CDR3 runs to 14 residues. The ends lost 6 bases at V and 2 bases at J; junction bases unmatched: 6. The germline gives CDR1 KGHSH, CDR2 LQKENI. CDR3 sequence reads: CASSPRQGNTEAFF. CDR3 coding DNA: TGTGCCAGCTCCCCAAGACAGGGCAACACTGAAGCTTTCTTT. The complete variable domain, with remaining parts taken from reference TRBV18 and TRBJ1-1, reads NAGVMQNPRHLVRRRGQEARLRCSPMKGHSHVYWYRQLPEEGLKFMVYLQKENIIDESGMPKERFSAEFPKEGPSILRIQQVVRGDSAAYFCASSPRQGNTEAFFGQGTRLTVV.

This clone showed up just a few times. The chain has TRBV10-3 and TRBJ1-6; D remains unclear. Germline V CDR1 and CDR2: ENHRY, SYGVKD. The V end lost 5 bases, the J end lost 6 bases, and 14 bases lay between the germline ends. This CDR3 is built from 15 residues. The CDR3 reads CAISIIPGGNSPLHF. The CDR3 DNA follows: TGTGCCATCAGTATTATCCCTGGAGGTAATTCACCCCTCCACTTT.

This clone has only a few counts. V gene TRBV30 combines with J gene TRBJ2-7; maybe TRBD1 (6 bases). V lost 1 base and J lost 6, with 16 bases in between. Per germline, CDR1 GTSNPN and CDR2 SVGIG (reference sequence). CDR3 length: 14 amino acids. This chain's CDR3 is CAWSGQEKVLEQYF. The DNA of the CDR3 is TGTGCCTGGAGTGGACAGGAGAAGGTGCTCGAGCAGTACTTC.

The table lists this clone with a few counts. The chain joins TRBV10-1 to TRBJ2-5; D is possibly TRBD2 (6 bases). This CDR3 has 14 amino acids. Germline V lookup: CDR1 WNHNN, CDR2 SYGVQD (reference sequence). V lost 9 bases, J lost 2 bases, and 16 bases lay in between. The CDR3 DNA follows: TGCGCCAGGACGGGCAGGACTACGCAAGAGACCCAGTACTTC. Protein: CARTGRTTQETQYF.

The rearrangement links TRBV18 to TRBJ2-3; D might be TRBD2 (5 bases). The length of the CDR3 is 15 residues. Between the trimmed V and J ends, which lost 3 bases and 1 base, there was a span of 11 bases. Germline values: CDR1 KGHSH, CDR2 LQKENI. CDR3 in DNA: TGTGCCAGCTCACCTTTCCTAGCAGGCACAGATACGCAGTATTTT. Residues: CASSPFLAGTDTQYF.

The J gene is TRBJ2-2, the V gene TRBV10-3, with 11 bases matching TRBD2. In germline, CDR1 is ENHRY, CDR2 SYGVKD. This CDR3 region has 21 residues. With 0 bases clipped from V and 6 bases from J, the junction kept 18 bases outside the gene matches. The CDR3 region is CAISESILLAGVLEWPGELFF. The CDR3 DNA sequence: TGTGCCATCAGTGAGTCGATTCTACTAGCGGGAGTATTAGAGTGGCCCGGGGAGCTGTTTTTT.

This clone was seen more than once but under ten times. The gene calls are TRBV2 and TRBJ2-3; D possibly corresponds to TRBD2 (5 bases). Germline loops: CDR1 SNHLY, CDR2 FYNNEI. The germline V and J ends were trimmed by 1 base and 3 bases, with 8 bases remaining between them. The CDR3 runs to 14 residues. The CDR3 protein is CASSEGWETDTQYF. DNA of the CDR3: TGTGCCAGCAGTGAAGGCTGGGAGACAGATACGCAGTATTTT.

CDR3 loop: CASSPPRRQGTYEQYF. The CDR3 DNA reads as TGTGCCAGCTCACCACCTCGCCGGCAGGGTACCTACGAGCAGTACTTC. This chain connects TRBV18 to TRBJ2-7; D might be TRBD1 (5 bases). Germline values: CDR1 KGHSH, CDR2 LQKENI. Trimming cost V 0 bases and J 2 bases, with 14 bases left between them. This CDR3 region has 16 residues.

This rearrangement joins TRBV11-3 to TRBJ2-2, with 8 bases identical to TRBD2. Germline-derived CDR1 and CDR2 are SGHNT and YENEEA. J gave up 6 bases and V 4 bases, and 13 bases lay outside the gene matches. CDR3 size: 17 residues. The CDR3 bases are TGTGCCAGCAGCTCCGAGGGTTTTGAGCGGGAGTCCGGGGAGCTGTTTTTT. Its translation is CASSSEGFERESGELFF.

The genes are TRBV4-1 and TRBJ2-5; D is perhaps TRBD1 (6 bases). The V gene's germline CDR1 is MGHRA and CDR2 YSYEKL. The CDR3 is 13 residues long. Trimming took off 5 bases at V and 1 base at J, with 8 bases between the two ends. The CDR3 nucleotides read TGCGCCAGCAGCACGACAGGCCAAGAGACCCAGTACTTC. This sequence encodes CASSTTGQETQYF.

This clone came up a few times. V and J are TRBV4-2 and TRBJ1-1, with a tentative D call TRBD1 (5 bases). There are 15 residues in the CDR3. The V gene's germline CDR1 is LGHNA and CDR2 YNFKEQ. Trimming took off 5 bases at V and 1 base at J, with 14 bases between the two ends. CDR3 amino acids: CASSTLTAPNTEAFF. The CDR3 region has the DNA TGTGCCAGCAGCACCCTGACAGCCCCGAACACTGAAGCTTTCTTT.

The chain uses TRBV6-5 and TRBJ1-6; 8 bases fit TRBD1. J was trimmed by 10 bases and V by 4 bases; bases with no gene match: 6. The CDR3 covers 14 residues. Germline V gives CDR1 MNHEY, CDR2 SVGAGI. The CDR3 DNA reads as TGTGCCAGCAGTTGGGACCACAGGGGGTCACCCCTCCACTTT. It specifies CASSWDHRGSPLHF.

A few counts support this clone. The rearrangement links TRBV6-5 to TRBJ2-7, with D tentatively TRBD1 (6 bases). The CDR3 covers 12 residues. Germline V CDR1 and CDR2: MNHEY, SVGAGI. Deletions cut 5 bases from V and 4 bases from J, with 9 bases between. The CDR3 spells CASSNRDYEQYF. The CDR3 nucleotides are TGTGCCAGCAGTAACAGGGATTACGAGCAGTACTTC.

V is TRBV5-4 and J is TRBJ1-1; D gene unclear. The CDR3 has 16 amino acids. CDR1 is SGHNT and CDR2 is YYREEE in the germline V gene (reference sequence). V dropped 2 bases and J dropped 0 bases, with 14 bases sitting between them. This CDR3 reads CASSLDPGEMNTEAFF. CDR3 nucleotide sequence: TGTGCCAGCAGCTTAGACCCGGGAGAAATGAACACTGAAGCTTTCTTT.

This clone turned up a few times. V and J are TRBV6-5 and TRBJ1-6; 9 nucleotides align to TRBD1. Germline V lookup: CDR1 MNHEY, CDR2 SVGAGI. CDR3 length equals 13 residues. After removal of 6 bases from V and 9 bases from J, the junction contained 3 bases not matched to a gene. CDR3 in amino acids: CASSWTGASPLHF. Written as DNA, the CDR3 is TGTGCCAGCAGCTGGACAGGGGCTTCACCCCTCCACTTT.

This clone occurred a few times. This sequence joins TRBV27 and TRBJ2-5; D gene uncertain. Germline-derived CDR1 and CDR2 are MNHEY and SMNVEV (reference sequence). The CDR3 covers 13 residues. Trimming removed 3 bases from V and 1 base from J, with 6 bases in between. The CDR3 sequence is CASSFRGQETQYF. In DNA form, the CDR3 reads TGTGCCAGCAGTTTCCGAGGCCAAGAGACCCAGTACTTC.

This clone was seen a handful of times. V usage is TRBV28 and J usage is TRBJ2-7; D may be TRBD2 (6 bases). Germline lookup yields CDR1 MDHEN and CDR2 SYDVKM. Between the trimmed V and J ends, which lost 3 bases and 1 base, there was a span of 16 bases. This CDR3 spans 16 amino acids. The CDR3 bases are TGTGCCAGCAGTTTCCCAAAAGGAGGGGTATCCTACGAGCAGTACTTC. It yields the protein CASSFPKGGVSYEQYF. The entire variable domain, with the rest obtained from reference TRBV28 and TRBJ2-7, is as follows: DVKVTQSSRYLVKRTGEKVFLECVQDMDHENMFWYRQDPGLGLRLIYFSYDVKMKEKGDIPEGYSVSREKKERFSLILESASTNQTSMYLCASSFPKGGVSYEQYFGPGTRLTVT.

This clone was detected a few times. The same CDR3 also results from other DNA sequences found in this sample. The chain carries TRBV7-9 and TRBJ1-4; tentative D call: TRBD1 (6 bases). V was clipped by 9 bases and J by 8 bases, with 16 bases between them. Germline values: CDR1 SEHNR, CDR2 FQNEAQ (reference sequence). The CDR3 has 13 amino acids. The CDR3 protein is CASSRGQTEKLFF. For the CDR3, the DNA is TGTGCCAGTAGCCGCGGACAGACCGAAAAACTGTTTTTT. The full variable domain, in which reference TRBV7-9 and TRBJ1-4 provide the parts outside the CDR3, is DTGVSQNPRHKITKRGQNVTFRCDPISEHNRLYWYRQTLGQGPEFLTYFQNEAQLEKSRLLSDRFSAERPKGSFSTLEIQRTEQGDSAMYLCASSRGQTEKLFFGSGTQLSVL.

This clone was seen a handful of times. This chain connects TRBV6-5 to TRBJ2-1; no firm D call. This CDR3 is 14 amino acids long. Germline V gives CDR1 MNHEY, CDR2 SVGAGI. Trimming removed 5 bases at V and 0 bases at J, with 8 bases between. This CDR3 is CASSAVSSYNEQFF. DNA of the CDR3: TGTGCCAGCAGTGCGGTTAGCTCCTACAATGAGCAGTTCTTC.

This clone was detected a few times. The chain employs TRBV28 and TRBJ1-3; D unresolved. Germline V CDR1 and CDR2: MDHEN, SYDVKM. With 5 bases removed from V and 0 bases from J, the gap between germline ends came to 11 bases. The CDR3 contains 15 residues. CDR3 DNA: TGTGCCAGCAGTCCCGTTAGCCTCTCTGGAAACACCATATATTTT. Its protein product is CASSPVSLSGNTIYF.

This sequence joins TRBV5-6 and TRBJ1-1, with D unclear. Germline loops: CDR1 SGHDT, CDR2 YYEEEE. V gave up 1 base and J gave up 3 bases, with 4 bases separating them. The CDR3 length is 12 residues. DNA of the CDR3: TGTGCCAGCAGCTTGCCGTACACTGAAGCTTTCTTT. This translates into CASSLPYTEAFF.

This clone appeared a few times. The V and J genes are TRBV4-3 and TRBJ2-3, with TRBD1 identical over 7 bases. CDR1 and CDR2 (germline): LGHNA, YSLEER. J lost 0 bases, V lost 4 bases, and 10 bases had no gene match. The CDR3 consists of 17 residues. The CDR3 is CASSPGLRGLSTDTQYF. CDR3 bases: TGCGCCAGCAGCCCCGGGTTGAGGGGGCTAAGCACAGATACGCAGTATTTT.

This clone has only a few counts. The V and J genes are TRBV19 and TRBJ1-2; no definite D call. Germline V gives CDR1 LNHDA, CDR2 SQIVND (reference sequence). The ends were cut back, 2 bases at V and 2 bases at J, with 6 bases in the middle. CDR3 length equals 13 residues. CDR3 DNA: TGTGCCAGTAGTATATCTTTGAACTATGGCTACACCTTC. It is translated as CASSISLNYGYTF.

CDR3 bases: TGTGCCAGCAGCTTATCGGGGGATCGAGGCTACACCTTC. Translated, it gives CASSLSGDRGYTF. The chain has TRBV11-2 and TRBJ1-2; a possible D gene is TRBD1 (5 bases). V dropped 2 bases and J dropped 8 bases, with 12 bases sitting between them. The CDR3 consists of 13 residues. Germline V gene data show CDR1 as SGHAT and CDR2 as FQNNGV. The whole variable domain, remainder taken from reference TRBV11-2 and TRBJ1-2, is EAGVAQSPRYKIIEKRQSVAFWCNPISGHATLYWYQQILGQGPKLLIQFQNNGVVDDSQLPKDRFSAERLKGVDSTLKIQPAKLEDSAVYLCASSLSGDRGYTFGSGTRLTVV.

The J gene is TRBJ2-2, the V gene TRBV10-3; D possibly corresponds to TRBD1 (6 bases). The germline V and J ends were trimmed by 0 bases and 2 bases, with 13 bases remaining between them. The CDR3 is 17 amino acids. Germline V gives CDR1 ENHRY, CDR2 SYGVKD. The CDR3 DNA reads as TGTGCCATCAGTGAGTCAAGGACAGAGATTAACACCGGGGAGCTGTTTTTT. It encodes CAISESRTEINTGELFF.

This chain connects TRBV5-1 to TRBJ2-1; tentative D call: TRBD2 (6 bases). Germline CDR1 and CDR2: SGHRS and YFSETQ. This CDR3 spans 14 amino acids. V lost 1 base to trimming and J lost 2 bases, with 7 bases between them. CDR3 nucleotides: TGCGCCAGCAGCTTGCGGGAGCCCTACAATGAGCAGTTCTTC. Residues: CASSLREPYNEQFF.

This clone was seen more than once but under ten times. This sequence joins TRBV19 and TRBJ1-2; D remains unclear. The CDR3 runs 14 residues. Trimming took 3 bases from V and 8 from J, leaving 16 bases between them. CDR1 and CDR2 (germline): LNHDA, SQIVND (reference sequence). CDR3 protein: CASSMRENFLGYTF. The CDR3 bases are TGTGCCAGTAGTATGAGGGAAAATTTCTTGGGCTACACCTTC. Drawing the rest from reference TRBV19 and TRBJ1-2, the complete variable domain is DGGITQSPKYLFRKEGQNVTLSCEQNLNHDAMYWYRQDPGQGLRLIYYSQIVNDFQKGDIAEGYSVSREKKESFPLTVTSAQKNPTAFYLCASSMRENFLGYTFGSGTRLTVV.

This chain connects TRBV29-1 to TRBJ2-7; 14 bases fit TRBD2. Trimming removed 5 bases from V and 6 bases from J; junction bases left unmatched: 24. This CDR3 contains 20 residues. The germline gives CDR1 SQVTM, CDR2 ANQGSEA. CDR3 amino acids: CSVLPGTHRGTSGRPLEQYF. In DNA form, the CDR3 reads TGCAGCGTTTTACCCGGGACTCATAGAGGGACTAGCGGGAGACCCCTCGAGCAGTACTTC.

This clone has just a few counts. The chain carries TRBV5-1 and TRBJ2-7; tentatively, D is TRBD1 (6 bases). The DNA end lines up better with TRBJ2-1; the J call may be wrong. CDR3 length equals 14 residues. Germline assignment: CDR1 SGHRS and CDR2 YFSETQ. This CDR3 reads CASSPGQGYYEQFF. In nucleotides, the CDR3 is TGCGCCAGCAGCCCTGGTCAGGGGTACTACGAGCAGTTCTTC.

The chain carries TRBV19 and TRBJ1-4; the D gene is possibly TRBD1 (6 bases). The ends were cut back, 9 bases at V and 0 bases at J, with 8 bases in the middle. Germline values: CDR1 LNHDA, CDR2 SQIVND (reference sequence). The CDR3 is made up of 13 amino acids. The CDR3, as DNA: TGTGCCAGCCGACAGGCAACTAATGAAAAACTGTTTTTT. This sequence encodes CASRQATNEKLFF. The full variable domain, completed using reference TRBV19 and TRBJ1-4, is DGGITQSPKYLFRKEGQNVTLSCEQNLNHDAMYWYRQDPGQGLRLIYYSQIVNDFQKGDIAEGYSVSREKKESFPLTVTSAQKNPTAFYLCASRQATNEKLFFGSGTQLSVL.